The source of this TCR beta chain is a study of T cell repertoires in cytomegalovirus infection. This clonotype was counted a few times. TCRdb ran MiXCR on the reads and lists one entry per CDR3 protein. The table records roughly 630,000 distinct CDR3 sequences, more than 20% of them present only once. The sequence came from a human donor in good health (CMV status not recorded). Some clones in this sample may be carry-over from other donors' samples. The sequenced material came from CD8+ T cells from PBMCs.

CDR3 DNA sequence: TGCGCCAGCAGCTTGTCCAGGGGATTCACTGAAGCTTTCTTT. Encoded protein: CASSLSRGFTEAFF. V and J are TRBV5-1 and TRBJ1-1; possibly TRBD1 for D (6 bases). V was pared by 1 base and J by 4 bases, with 11 bases between. CDR3 length: 14 residues. CDR1 SGHRS and CDR2 YFSETQ come from the germline V gene.